Listed below are T cell receptor beta chains from one sample, sequenced in a study of Ad26.COV2.S vaccination and SARS-CoV-2 variants. Clones were sequenced by immunoSEQ multiplex PCR, and TCRdb holds only the in-frame ones, with some missing. The sample holds some 320,000 clones, approximately 86% seen once. Sequenced material: peripheral blood, taken in a trial of Ad26.COV2.S vaccine versus placebo. These receptors originate from a person aged 18-65 years who received the Ad26.COV2.S COVID-19 vaccine or a placebo. CDR3s include the opening cysteine and the closing phenylalanine or tryptophan. D genes are given only for firm matches. A row's size may be missing; if present it is once, few, many or a size class.

D: TRBD1; J: TRBJ1-4; V: TRBV28; size: .; CDR3: CASRPQGGREKLFF; DNA: TGTGCCAGCAGACCACAGGGGGGGAGAGAAAAACTGTTTTTT
D: .; J: TRBJ1-6; V: TRBV11-1; size: few; CDR3: CASSFETESPLHF; DNA: TGTGCCAGCAGCTTCGAGACGGAATCACCCCTCCACTTT
D: TRBD1; J: TRBJ1-6; V: TRBV2; size: .; CDR3: CASSPGTGPVGNSPLHF; DNA: TGTGCCAGCAGTCCCGGGACAGGACCGGTTGGTAATTCACCCCTCCACTTT
D: TRBD2; J: TRBJ2-5; V: TRBV3-1/TRBV3-2; size: .; CDR3: CASSQVSGGPETQYF; DNA: TGTGCCAGCAGCCAAGTTAGCGGGGGCCCAGAGACCCAGTACTTC
D: .; J: TRBJ1-5; V: TRBV6-2/TRBV6-3; size: .; CDR3: CASSFADQPQHF; DNA: TGTGCCAGCAGTTTCGCAGATCAGCCCCAGCATTTT
D: .; J: TRBJ1-1; V: TRBV6-5; size: .; CDR3: CASSQRAVTEAFF; DNA: TGTGCCAGCAGTCAACGGGCGGTTACTGAAGCTTTCTTT
D: .; J: TRBJ1-2; V: TRBV9; size: .; CDR3: CASSVSTARPGSNGYGYTF; DNA: TGTGCCAGCAGCGTATCTACAGCAAGGCCAGGGTCCAACGGCTATGGCTACACCTTC
D: .; J: TRBJ2-7; V: TRBV9; size: .; CDR3: CASSVRGDHTYEQYF; DNA: TGTGCCAGCAGCGTCAGAGGGGACCATACCTACGAGCAGTACTTC
D: .; J: TRBJ2-5; V: TRBV21-1; size: .; CDR3: CASLVTVKETQYF; DNA: TGTGCCAGCCTCGTCACAGTGAAAGAGACCCAGTACTTC
D: TRBD2; J: TRBJ2-7; V: TRBV9; size: .; CDR3: CASSVVAGGPYEQYF; DNA: TGTGCCAGCAGCGTAGTTGCGGGGGGTCCCTACGAGCAGTACTTC
D: TRBD2; J: TRBJ2-7; V: TRBV7-2; size: .; CDR3: CASSLVAGGTYEQYF; DNA: TGTGCCAGCAGCTTAGTGGCGGGGGGGACCTACGAGCAGTACTTC
D: .; J: TRBJ1-4; V: TRBV20-1; size: .; CDR3: CSASGPAEKLFF; DNA: TGCAGTGCTAGTGGACCGGCTGAAAAACTGTTTTTT
D: .; J: TRBJ1-1; V: TRBV18; size: .; CDR3: CASSLKAPGNTEAFF; DNA: TGTGCCAGCTCACTTAAGGCGCCAGGGAACACTGAAGCTTTCTTT
D: TRBD1; J: TRBJ1-6; V: TRBV28; size: .; CDR3: CASSARDRDLSPLHF; DNA: TGTGCCAGCAGTGCCAGGGACAGGGACCTTTCACCCCTCCACTTT
D: .; J: TRBJ1-1; V: TRBV5-1; size: .; CDR3: CASSLFDRSTEAFF; DNA: TGCGCCAGCAGCTTGTTTGACAGGTCCACTGAAGCTTTCTTT
D: TRBD1; J: TRBJ2-1; V: TRBV3-1/TRBV3-2; size: .; CDR3: CASRQQGQASSYNEQFF; DNA: TGTGCCAGCAGACAACAGGGACAGGCTAGCTCCTACAATGAGCAGTTCTTC
D: TRBD1; J: TRBJ2-5; V: TRBV24-1; size: .; CDR3: CATSDYGTGQETQYF; DNA: TGTGCCACCAGTGACTACGGGACAGGCCAAGAGACCCAGTACTTC
D: .; J: TRBJ1-3; V: TRBV3-1/TRBV3-2; size: .; CDR3: CASSQEAGMGNTIYF; DNA: TGTGCCAGCAGCCAAGAGGCGGGTATGGGAAACACCATATATTTT
D: .; J: TRBJ2-2; V: TRBV12-5; size: .; CDR3: CATLQTGELFF; DNA: TGTGCTACCCTGCAGACCGGGGAGCTGTTTTTT
D: .; J: TRBJ1-3; V: TRBV7-2; size: .; CDR3: CASSLPSGNTIYF; DNA: TGTGCCAGCAGCTTGCCCTCCGGAAACACCATATATTTT
D: .; J: TRBJ1-2; V: TRBV3-1/TRBV3-2; size: .; CDR3: CASSPGLQHNYGYTF; DNA: TGTGCCAGCAGCCCAGGATTACAGCATAACTATGGCTACACCTTC
D: .; J: TRBJ2-1; V: TRBV6-2/TRBV6-3; size: .; CDR3: CASSPTGRTNEQFF; DNA: TGTGCCAGCAGCCCAACGGGCCGTACCAATGAGCAGTTCTTC
D: .; J: TRBJ2-1; V: TRBV30; size: .; CDR3: CAWSGLPPYNEQFF; DNA: TGTGCCTGGAGTGGACTTCCTCCCTACAATGAGCAGTTCTTC
D: .; J: TRBJ2-7; V: TRBV30; size: .; CDR3: CAWAPTGYEQYF; DNA: TGTGCCTGGGCCCCTACAGGGTACGAGCAGTACTTC
D: TRBD2; J: TRBJ2-6; V: TRBV5-1; size: .; CDR3: CASSLAGGAPTFSGANVLTF; DNA: TGCGCCAGCAGCCTAGCGGGGGGGGCCCCGACGTTCTCTGGGGCCAACGTCCTGACTTTC
D: TRBD1; J: TRBJ1-6; V: TRBV4-2; size: many; CDR3: CASSQVGLTGESPLHF; DNA: TGTGCCAGCAGCCAAGTCGGGCTAACAGGGGAGTCACCCCTCCACTTT
D: .; J: TRBJ1-5; V: TRBV3-1/TRBV3-2; size: .; CDR3: CASSHGRTPQPQHF; DNA: TGTGCCAGCAGCCACGGACGGACCCCTCAGCCCCAGCATTTT
D: .; J: TRBJ2-3; V: TRBV3-1/TRBV3-2; size: .; CDR3: CASSQDPSGTTDTQYF; DNA: TGTGCCAGCAGCCAAGATCCATCCGGGACTACAGATACGCAGTATTTT
D: TRBD1; J: TRBJ2-7; V: TRBV7-8; size: .; CDR3: CASSRDRETYEQYF; DNA: TGTGCCAGCAGCCGGGACAGGGAGACCTACGAGCAGTACTTC
D: .; J: TRBJ1-6; V: TRBV27; size: once; CDR3: CASSLRWHTPLHF; DNA: TGTGCCAGCAGTTTACGGTGGCATACACCCCTCCACTTT
D: .; J: TRBJ2-7; V: TRBV6-5; size: .; CDR3: CASSYTRVSAYEQYF; DNA: TGTGCCAGCAGTTACACACGGGTTTCGGCCTACGAGCAGTACTTC
D: .; J: TRBJ1-2; V: TRBV7-9; size: .; CDR3: CASSLANSGYGYTF; DNA: TGTGCCAGCAGCTTAGCCAACTCGGGCTATGGCTACACCTTC
D: .; J: TRBJ2-5; V: TRBV7-9; size: .; CDR3: CASSSPTSLQETQYF; DNA: TGTGCCAGCAGCTCTCCTACTAGCTTACAAGAGACCCAGTACTTC
D: TRBD1; J: TRBJ2-1; V: TRBV28; size: .; CDR3: CASSPRDRKVYNEQFF; DNA: TGTGCCAGCAGTCCCCGGGACAGGAAAGTTTACAATGAGCAGTTCTTC
D: .; J: TRBJ1-2; V: TRBV2; size: .; CDR3: CASSDRVGVDYGYTF; DNA: TGTGCCAGCAGTGACAGGGTCGGGGTTGACTATGGCTACACCTTC
D: .; J: TRBJ2-1; V: TRBV11-3; size: .; CDR3: CASSLDHTGGLNEQFF; DNA: TGTGCCAGCAGCTTAGATCATACGGGGGGCCTCAATGAGCAGTTCTTC
D: TRBD1; J: TRBJ1-4; V: TRBV7-9; size: .; CDR3: CASSSLRDSGEKLFF; DNA: TGTGCCAGCAGCTCCCTCCGGGACAGTGGCGAAAAACTGTTTTTT
D: .; J: TRBJ2-1; V: TRBV9; size: .; CDR3: CASSLDPFSYNEQFF; DNA: TGTGCCAGCAGCCTAGACCCCTTCTCCTACAATGAGCAGTTCTTC
D: .; J: TRBJ1-4; V: TRBV10-3; size: .; CDR3: CATNDGFTETMFF; DNA: TGTGCCACCAATGACGGATTTACAGAGACCATGTTTTTT
D: .; J: TRBJ2-7; V: TRBV7-2; size: .; CDR3: CASSLNPGGYEQYF; DNA: TGTGCCAGCAGCTTAAATCCCGGCGGATACGAGCAGTACTTC
D: .; J: TRBJ2-5; V: TRBV5-5; size: .; CDR3: CASSLEAETQYF; DNA: TGTGCCAGCAGCTTGGAAGCTGAGACCCAGTACTTC
D: TRBD1; J: TRBJ2-7; V: TRBV5-1; size: .; CDR3: CASSPGQPILKYEQYF; DNA: TGCGCCAGCAGCCCGGGACAGCCGATATTAAAATACGAGCAGTACTTC
D: .; J: TRBJ2-1; V: TRBV7-9; size: once; CDR3: CASSLLFRYDEQFF; DNA: TGTGCCAGCAGCCTTCTCTTTCGGTATGATGAGCAGTTCTTC
D: TRBD1; J: TRBJ2-7; V: TRBV4-1; size: .; CDR3: CASSQYTGESYEQYF; DNA: TGCGCCAGCAGCCAGTATACAGGGGAATCCTACGAGCAGTACTTC
D: .; J: TRBJ2-7; V: TRBV5-1; size: .; CDR3: CASRAREHTTEQYF; DNA: TGCGCCAGCAGGGCTCGCGAGCACACTACGGAGCAGTACTTC
D: .; J: TRBJ2-4; V: TRBV24-1; size: .; CDR3: CATSDGAGKNIQYF; DNA: TGTGCCACCAGTGACGGGGCAGGCAAAAACATTCAGTACTTC
D: .; J: TRBJ1-1; V: TRBV7-3; size: .; CDR3: CASSDMAGDTEAFF; DNA: TGTGCCAGCAGTGATATGGCTGGGGACACTGAAGCTTTCTTT
D: TRBD1; J: TRBJ1-4; V: TRBV7-3; size: .; CDR3: CASSLTGGNEKLFF; DNA: TGTGCCAGCAGCCTGACAGGGGGCAATGAAAAACTGTTTTTT
D: .; J: TRBJ2-3; V: TRBV5-1; size: few; CDR3: CASSLEANTDTQYF; DNA: TGCGCCAGCAGCCTGGAGGCCAACACAGATACGCAGTATTTT